This T cell receptor beta chain was sequenced during a study of immune evolution from preneoplasia to lung adenocarcinoma. Across the study: HLA loss of heterozygosity: roughly 6.4% AIS, about 14% MIA, roughly 30% ADC, none AAH. Broader study findings: T cell clonality was higher in KRAS-mutant than EGFR-mutant or wild-type nodules. Top clone frequencies peaked in normal lung, apparently declining through invasive adenocarcinoma. Clonality was highest in normal lung, lower in later-stage lesions apparently.

V shed 5 bases and J 5 bases; nucleotides not matched to a gene: 9. Germline V lookup: CDR1 SEHNR, CDR2 FQNEAQ (reference sequence). This CDR3 has 16 amino acids. Note on this clone: The antigen is undetermined.

The protocol was immunoSEQ multiplex PCR, while the TCRdb copy is restricted to in-frame clones and leaves out a portion. The table has under 6,500 clones, 76% seen once; the top ten hold around 7.6%. This TCR derives from a person aged 60 to 80 with lung adenocarcinoma. Specimen: FFPE minimally invasive lung adenocarcinoma tissue. The J gene is TRBJ2-5, the V gene TRBV7-9; the match to TRBD1 covers 12 bases. CDR3 sequence (DNA): TGTGCCAGCAGCCCGGGGACAGGGGGCCCGACGGAGACCCAGTACTTC. This codes for CASSPGTGGPTETQYF.